This T cell receptor (beta chain) originates from a study of graft-versus-host responses after intestinal transplantation. Study in general: Recipients had multivisceral, liver-intestinal, or isolated intestinal transplants. Every recipient underwent anti-thymocyte globulin induction, then tacrolimus and steroids for about three years.

Profiling relied on immunoSEQ multiplex PCR, and the TCRdb table lists in-frame clones only, not all of them. The sample holds about 90,000 clones, less than 90% seen once. In germline, CDR1 is MNHEY, CDR2 SMNVEV (reference sequence). J lost 0 bases, V lost 6 bases, and 7 bases had no gene match. The CDR3 extends over 16 amino acids. Comment on this clone: The target antigen is unknown.

This chain links TRBV27 with TRBJ2-3, with 9 bases identical to TRBD2. Sequencing used unstimulated CD8+ T cells sorted from spleen or lymph node cells, obtained before intestinal transplant. The clonotype originates from a human donor who received an intestinal transplant. CDR3 sequence reads: CASRATLAGSTDTQYF. The CDR3 region has the DNA TGTGCCAGCAGGGCTACACTAGCGGGTAGCACAGATACGCAGTATTTT.